The 8 T cell receptor beta chains reported below all come from one sample, sequenced in a study of technical replicates of blood from a handful of donors. The protocol was immunoSEQ multiplex PCR, while the TCRdb copy is restricted to in-frame clones and leaves out a portion. The sample shows about 44,000 clones, 96% of them seen only once. The sample taken for sequencing was T cells isolated from PBMCs. The receptor source for this set is a human donor in good health.

The rearrangement links TRBV13 to TRBJ1-1, with 9 bases aligning to TRBD1. The germline V gene encodes CDR1 PRHDT and CDR2 FYEKMQ (reference sequence). Unmatched junction bases numbered 8, after V lost 3 bases and J lost 9 bases. The CDR3 consists of 14 residues. CDR3: CASSFRDRVEKAFF. DNA of the CDR3: TGTGCCAGCAGCTTCCGGGACAGGGTGGAGAAAGCTTTCTTT. The full variable domain, rest sourced from reference TRBV13 and TRBJ1-1, is AAGVIQSPRHLIKEKRETATLKCYPIPRHDTVYWYQQGPGQDPQFLISFYEKMQSDKGSIPDRFSAQQFSDYHSELNMSSLELGDSALYFCASSFRDRVEKAFFGQGTRLTVV.

The V gene is TRBV11-2, the J gene TRBJ2-1; 13 nucleotides line up with TRBD2. The CDR3 loop spans 16 amino acids. Germline V gene lookup returns CDR1 SGHAT and CDR2 FQNNGV. J gave up 8 bases and V 6 bases, and 10 bases lay outside the gene matches. In DNA form, the CDR3 reads TGTGCCAGCAGAGTTGGGACTAGCGGGATCAGCGATGAGCAGTTCTTC. This codes for CASRVGTSGISDEQFF.

The rearrangement uses TRBV29-1 and TRBJ2-4, with D possibly matching TRBD1 (6 bases). Trimming stripped 3 bases from V and 3 bases from J, with 12 bases between. Germline V CDR1 and CDR2: SQVTM, ANQGSEA. This CDR3 spans 14 amino acids. The CDR3 coding sequence is TGCAGCGTTGACGACAGGTTTAACAAAAACATTCAGTACTTC. Translation: CSVDDRFNKNIQYF.

V usage is TRBV5-1 and J usage is TRBJ2-7; the match to TRBD2 covers 12 bases. The length of the CDR3 is 15 residues. The V segment lost 5 bases and the J segment 4 bases; nucleotides outside the gene matches: 7. Germline V CDR1 and CDR2: SGHRS, YFSETQ. This CDR3 reads CASRNGTSGLYEQYF. In DNA, the CDR3 is TGCGCCAGCAGGAACGGGACTAGCGGGCTATACGAGCAGTACTTC.

V gene TRBV6-5 combines with J gene TRBJ2-7; D is unresolved. V gave up 6 bases and J gave up 4 bases, with 16 bases separating them. CDR3 length: 14 residues. Germline CDR1 and CDR2: MNHEY and SVGAGI. The CDR3 here is CASRETSVSYEQYF. Written as DNA, the CDR3 is TGTGCCAGCAGAGAGACCAGCGTTTCATACGAGCAGTACTTC.

The J gene is TRBJ2-2, the V gene TRBV27; no definite D call. The V gene's germline CDR1 is MNHEY and CDR2 SMNVEV (reference sequence). The CDR3 is 13 amino acids. Between the trimmed V and J ends, which lost 5 bases and 7 bases, there was a span of 11 bases. The CDR3 nucleotides read TGTGCCAGCAGTACTTTGCTCTTCGGGGAGCTGTTTTTT. It translates to CASSTLLFGELFF.

CDR3 DNA: TGTGCCAGCAGCTTAGAAGGGGCCACTGAAGCTTTCTTT. Amino acids: CASSLEGATEAFF. The chain is built from TRBV7-9 and TRBJ1-1, with D maybe TRBD1 (5 bases). Germline assignment: CDR1 SEHNR and CDR2 FQNEAQ (reference sequence). The CDR3 spans 13 residues. The V end lost 1 base, the J end lost 4 bases, and 7 bases lay between the germline ends.

The J gene is TRBJ2-5, the V gene TRBV4-1; D may be TRBD2 (6 bases). Trimming stripped 4 bases from V and 5 bases from J, with 23 bases between. This CDR3 has 17 residues. Germline V gene lookup returns CDR1 MGHRA and CDR2 YSYEKL. CDR3: CASSRAPADGRLETQYF. CDR3 nucleotide sequence: TGCGCCAGCAGCCGAGCCCCCGCGGACGGGAGATTGGAGACCCAGTACTTC.